This T cell receptor (beta chain) originates from a study of T cell repertoires in cytomegalovirus infection. Whole-study context: Matching HLA type and CMV infection were both indicated by public TCR beta signatures. Study-wide findings and caveats: CMV-specific TCR beta clonotypes restricted by HLA-C dominated the ex vivo response.

The length of the CDR3 is 15 residues. CDR1 MNHNY and CDR2 SVGAGI come from the germline V gene (reference sequence). The ends lost 6 bases at V and 3 bases at J; junction bases unmatched: 9. This clonotype was seen a handful of times. Its specificity is unknown. TCRdb recomputed calls from the reads with MiXCR, one row per CDR3 protein. This sample has more than 650,000 distinct CDR3 sequences, with roughly 35% found just once. This clonotype was obtained from a human donor in good health (CMV status not recorded). Some clones in this sample may be carry-over from other donors' samples. The sample taken for sequencing was PBMCs. The chain combines TRBV6-6 with TRBJ1-1; the match to TRBD1 covers 8 bases. CDR3 sequence reads: CASSTRGQGYTEAFF. CDR3 bases: TGTGCCAGCAGCACTCGAGGACAGGGCTACACTGAAGCTTTCTTT.